This T cell receptor beta chain appears in the sequencing data of a study of blood T cell repertoires in COVID-19. At the level of the study: Collection of acute and convalescent COVID-19 samples took place in the United States, Italy and Spain. Sources were T cells, B-cell-depleted T cells, or PBMCs; the material itself was cDNA or gDNA.

The J segment lost 9 bases and the V segment lost 4 bases, leaving 7 bases of the junction unmatched. The CDR3 runs to 16 residues. The germline gives CDR1 SGHRS, CDR2 YFSETQ. Original processing notes: Amplification of reference gene primers provided the estimated nucleated cell counts. Clones were read by immunoSEQ multiplex PCR, and TCRdb kept only the in-frame ones, dropping some. For V, J and clone size, that table is used; D and trimming come from the DNA. The table records about 40,000 clones, around 83% of them present only once. This chain joins TRBV5-1 and TRBJ2-1, with 16 bases lining up with TRBD2. Sequenced: peripheral blood. The clonotype was recovered from a human donor with acute or convalescent COVID-19. The donor label of this sample is uncertain. The DNA for the CDR3 is TGCGCCAGCAGCCCGGGACTAGCGGGGGGGCGTGGTGAGCAGTTCTTC. Amino acids: CASSPGLAGGRGEQFF.